These T cell receptor beta chains were read from a single sample in a study of blood T cell repertoires in COVID-19. Libraries were prepared by immunoSEQ multiplex PCR; TCRdb keeps only in-frame clonotypes and omits some of them. The sample consists of about 480,000 clones, 85% to 90% of them appearing once. The sample comprised peripheral blood. The receptors come from a woman in her fifties or sixties with COVID-19, enrolled during active disease. Each CDR3 is given with its conserved first and last residue. Each record gives: V gene, clone size, CDR3 length, D gene, J gene, CDR3 DNA, CDR3 protein. A D gene is named only where the DNA matches it firmly. Not all rows give a size; the values are once, few, many and, for expanded clones, a class.

TRBV11-2	once	16	TRBD2	TRBJ2-3	TGTGCCAGCAGCTTCTGGACTAGCGGAGACACAGATACGCAGTATTTT	CASSFWTSGDTDTQYF
TRBV5-1	-	12	-	TRBJ1-1	TGCGCCAGCAGGATCGGGGGCACTGAAGCTTTCTTT	CASRIGGTEAFF
TRBV12-3/TRBV12-4	-	13	-	TRBJ2-5	TGTGCCAGCAGTTTAGGACTCCAAGAGACCCAGTACTTC	CASSLGLQETQYF
TRBV6-1	-	14	-	TRBJ1-1	TGTGCCAGCAGTGATCGGATGTTCGGGACTGAAGCTTTCTTT	CASSDRMFGTEAFF
TRBV3-1/TRBV3-2	once	16	TRBD2	TRBJ2-3	TGTGCCAGCAGATGGACTAGCGGGGGGGCGACAGATACGCAGTATTTT	CASRWTSGGATDTQYF
TRBV6-5	-	15	TRBD1	TRBJ1-2	TGTGCCAGCAGGCGCCCAGACAGGGGGCGGAATGGCTACACCTTC	CASRRPDRGRNGYTF
TRBV5-8	once	13	-	TRBJ1-2	TGTGCCAGCAGCTTGGGGGACTTATATGGCTACACCTTC	CASSLGDLYGYTF
TRBV6-5	once	12	-	TRBJ2-2	TGTGCCAGCAGTAGCTACACCGGGGAGCTGTTTTTT	CASSSYTGELFF
TRBV19	-	15	-	TRBJ2-7	TGTGCCAGTAGCTACTTAGCGGAGACTCGCTACGAGCAGTACTTC	CASSYLAETRYEQYF
TRBV19	-	12	-	TRBJ2-2	TGTGCCAGTAGTATACTCCCCGGGGAGCTGTTTTTT	CASSILPGELFF
TRBV21-1	-	14	-	TRBJ2-7	TGTGCCAGCAGCAAAGCCCGAGCGCCGAACGAGCAGTACTTC	CASSKARAPNEQYF
TRBV2	-	14	-	TRBJ2-3	TGTGCCAGCACCAAACAGGTACCCTCGGATACGCAGTATTTT	CASTKQVPSDTQYF
TRBV19	-	14	-	TRBJ1-1	TGTGCCAGTAGTCCTACAGGGTATTACACTGAAGCTTTCTTT	CASSPTGYYTEAFF
TRBV24-1	-	12	-	TRBJ2-5	TGTGCCACCGGACAGAACGAAGAGACCCAGTACTTC	CATGQNEETQYF
TRBV7-9	-	13	-	TRBJ1-6	TGTGCCAGCAGCCCCGGGGAGAATTCACCCCTCCACTTT	CASSPGENSPLHF
TRBV11-3	-	15	TRBD1	TRBJ2-7	TGTGCCAGCAGCTTCTCCGGGACAGGGTCCTACGAGCAGTACTTC	CASSFSGTGSYEQYF
TRBV10-3	-	11	-	TRBJ1-2	TGTGCCTCGTCGGAGGACTATGGCTACACCTTC	CASSEDYGYTF
TRBV30	-	13	TRBD1	TRBJ1-1	TGTGCCTGGACTTCGCGACAGGGGGATGAAGCTTTCTTT	CAWTSRQGDEAFF
TRBV6-2/TRBV6-3	-	13	-	TRBJ2-7	TGTGCCAGCACCCCGGACAGCTCCTACGAGCAGTACTTC	CASTPDSSYEQYF
TRBV30	-	13	TRBD1	TRBJ1-1	TGTGCCTGGAGTCGGACAGGGGGCACTGAAGCTTTCTTT	CAWSRTGGTEAFF
TRBV11-3	-	17	TRBD2	TRBJ2-1	TGTGCCAGCAGCTTAGACCCGAATAGCGGGGGGGTAATTGAGCAGTTCTTC	CASSLDPNSGGVIEQFF
TRBV21-1	-	14	-	TRBJ2-7	TGTGCCAGCAGCAAAGTTGCGGGGGGCTACGAGCAGTACTTC	CASSKVAGGYEQYF
TRBV9	-	14	-	TRBJ1-1	TGTGCCAGCAGCCCACTTTCAGGGGCCGCTGAAGCTTTCTTT	CASSPLSGAAEAFF
TRBV19	once	13	-	TRBJ1-1	TGTGCCAGTAGTTCATTCATGAACACTGAAGCTTTCTTT	CASSSFMNTEAFF
TRBV5-8	-	19	-	TRBJ2-1	TGTGCCAGCAGCTCCTCTAAAGGGAGGATGGGCCTGGTGGGCAATGAGCAGTTCTTC	CASSSSKGRMGLVGNEQFF
TRBV5-4	-	14	-	TRBJ2-3	TGTGCCACCTCACGGAGACAGAGCACAGATACGCAGTATTTT	CATSRRQSTDTQYF
TRBV27	-	14	-	TRBJ1-2	TGTGCCAGCAGTTTATCGTCCGGGATCGGAGGCTACACCTTC	CASSLSSGIGGYTF
TRBV6-5	-	15	-	TRBJ2-7	TGTGCCAGCAGTTCTGAGGATAGGACAGTAAACGAGCAGTACTTC	CASSSEDRTVNEQYF
TRBV12-3/TRBV12-4	-	11	-	TRBJ1-1	TGTGCCAGCAGTTTCGGGTTCTCAGCTTTCTTT	CASSFGFSAFF
TRBV6-5	-	14	-	TRBJ1-1	TGTGCCAGCAGTAAAAGGACAGTGAACACTGAAGCTTTCTTT	CASSKRTVNTEAFF
TRBV5-4	-	16	-	TRBJ1-2	TGTGCCAGCAGCCCCGATGCCGGGGGTTTCGACTATGGCTACACCTTC	CASSPDAGGFDYGYTF
TRBV30	-	11	-	TRBJ1-6	TGTGCCTGGACTTTAAATTCACCCCTCCACTTT	CAWTLNSPLHF
TRBV5-1	-	15	-	TRBJ2-3	TGCGCCAGCGCCCCAAACCCCCCGGGGGACGGTACGCAGTATTTT	CASAPNPPGDGTQYF
TRBV5-1	-	17	TRBD2	TRBJ2-1	TGCGCCAGCAGCCTGCAGCGGGAAACGAGCTCCTACAATGAGCAGTTCTTC	CASSLQRETSSYNEQFF
TRBV6-6	-	17	TRBD1	TRBJ1-3	TGTGCCAGCAGTCTGATACAGGGGGCCTTCTCTGGAAACACCATATATTTT	CASSLIQGAFSGNTIYF
TRBV5-6	-	17	TRBD2	TRBJ2-5	TGTGCCAGCAGCTGGGGTCCGGCTAGCGGGGGGGAAGAGACCCAGTACTTC	CASSWGPASGGEETQYF
TRBV6-2/TRBV6-3	-	17	TRBD2	TRBJ2-5	TGTGCCAGCAGTTACCGGGCCAGCGGGGGGGCGAAAGAGACCCAGTACTTC	CASSYRASGGAKETQYF
TRBV28	few	12	TRBD1	TRBJ1-3	TGTGCCACCCAGGGGGTTCGGGACACCATATATTTT	CATQGVRDTIYF
TRBV4-2	-	14	TRBD1	TRBJ1-2	TGTGCCAGCAGCCAAGATCGGACAGGAGGCGGCTACACCTTC	CASSQDRTGGGYTF
TRBV28	-	15	-	TRBJ1-1	TGTGCCAGCAGTTTGAGGCGGGATTGGGACACTGAAGCTTTCTTT	CASSLRRDWDTEAFF
TRBV11-2	-	16	TRBD2	TRBJ2-5	TGTGCCAGCAGCTTAGATGGGCGGGGGGGTCGAGAGACCCAGTACTTC	CASSLDGRGGRETQYF
TRBV5-6	-	17	TRBD2	TRBJ2-2	TGTGCCAGCAGCTTGGTCCTAGCGGGGGTATGGACCGGGGAGCTGTTTTTT	CASSLVLAGVWTGELFF
TRBV19	-	15	-	TRBJ1-2	TGTGCCAGTAGTATACGGTCTTATGTTTCCCATGGCTACACCTTC	CASSIRSYVSHGYTF
TRBV30	-	12	-	TRBJ1-2	TGTGCCTGGAGTGCTTCAGGCTATGGCTACACCTTC	CAWSASGYGYTF
TRBV7-9	-	14	-	TRBJ2-7	TGTGCCAGCAGCTCCTCGTCATCCTCTTCCGGGCAGTACTTC	CASSSSSSSSGQYF
TRBV3-1/TRBV3-2	-	16	-	TRBJ1-1	TGTGCCAGCAGCCAAGCGTACAGGGCGAGGGGCACTGAAGCTTTCTTT	CASSQAYRARGTEAFF
TRBV11-2	-	12	TRBD1	TRBJ2-2	TGTGCCAGCTCCCCAGGGGGCGGGGAGCTGTTTTTT	CASSPGGGELFF
TRBV5-1	once	16	TRBD1	TRBJ1-2	TGCGCCAGCAGCTTACTCTTACAGGGGGCTGCGGCTGGCTACACCTTC	CASSLLLQGAAAGYTF
TRBV19	-	15	TRBD1	TRBJ1-6	TGTGCCAGTAGTATAACCGGGACAGAGAATTCACCCCTCCACTTT	CASSITGTENSPLHF